The T cell receptor (beta chain) described here comes from a study of Ad26.COV2.S vaccination and SARS-CoV-2 variants (dated by TCRdb to the early 2020s). About the full investigation: Donors in the vaccine arm were drawn from COV1001, a multicentre, randomized, double-blind, placebo-controlled phase I-IIa trial testing Ad26.COV2.S in healthy adults. Ad26.COV2.S was administered intramuscularly at 5 x 10^10 or 1 x 10^11 viral particles, either as a single shot or as two shots given 56 days apart. TCRbeta repertoire sequencing was used to assess the specificity and breadth of SARS-CoV-2-reactive T cell receptors after Ad26.COV2.S vaccination. Trial participants were randomized into five groups of five: low-dose or high-dose Ad26.COV2.S given once or twice, or placebo on both occasions. A total of around 32 samples were included in the TCR-sequenced set, comprising approximately 20 Ad26.COV2.S vaccine recipients, 5 placebo recipients and 8 SARS-CoV-2 convalescent individuals. Investigators did not know the trial group allocation while performing experiments and assessing outcomes.

This sample's treatment or condition label indicates: some 19 received Ad26.COV2.S at low or high dose, single or two shots; five or six received placebo; per-sample allocation not given. Repertoires of vaccine and placebo recipients were sequenced from samples collected on day 63 after the first injection. Between 29 July and 7 August 2020, Cohort 1b enrolled about two dozen adults aged 18-55 years at one site in Boston, USA. Ad26.COV2.S was a replication-incompetent adenovirus type 26 vector that expressed a prefusion-stabilized SARS-CoV-2 spike protein derived from the original Wuhan strain. Details on this clone: What antigen it recognizes has not been identified. No quality values exist for individual bases; no much larger clone is one base distant.

Summary of the overall study and its limitations: Comparable non-spike TCR breadth was observed between vaccine and placebo recipients, consistent with only spike being contained in the vaccine. Substantial breadth of spike-specific CD8+ and CD4+ T cell responses was reported after vaccination. The study lacked the statistical power to compare responses across vaccine doses or regimens. Higher spike-specific TCR breadth was observed in Ad26.COV2.S recipients than in placebo recipients (P = 0.0014). The authors noted that the TCR breadth and depth analyses may have underestimated total T cell responses.

TCRbeta CDR3 regions were sequenced with the immunoSEQ Assay. After extraction, genomic DNA underwent amplification by bias-controlled multiplex PCR, followed by high-throughput sequencing. The original pipeline was this. To quantify the absolute abundance of every unique TCRbeta CDR3 region, sequences were collapsed and filtered. T cell fraction was estimated by normalizing TCRbeta template counts to usable DNA, which was measured by amplifying reference genes present in all nucleated cells. Repertoire TCRs were annotated as SARS-CoV-2-specific by exact matching of V gene, CDR3 amino acid sequence and J gene to a known reactive TCR set. MIRA supplied the reference SARS-CoV-2 TCR set, which was filtered for enrichment in COVID-19-positive ImmuneCODE repertoires so that public or cross-reactive TCRs were removed. Using the MIRA antigens, annotated TCRs were further analysed by specific ORF or by position within an ORF. Breadth was defined as annotated unique rearrangements over total unique productive rearrangements; depth was the summed frequency of those rearrangements. Group comparisons of TCR breadth used two-sided Wilcoxon rank-sum tests. TCRdb's version of the immuneACCESS table is confined to in-frame rearrangements and falls short of the full clone set. An unresolved V gene accounts for under half of the shortfall where checked; the remainder is of unknown origin. V, J and clone size are taken as reported in that table, and D and trimming were inferred from the DNA itself. The table for this sample lists 350,000 to 500,000 clones; 90% of them were counted only once. The ten largest clones represent approximately 12% of the sample.

The CDR3 contains 11 residues, cysteine and phenylalanine counted. The sequence is cut down to CDR3 DNA, 33 bases in frame from base 1. Between the V and J ends, shortened by 8 bases and 15 bases respectively, the junction contains 17 bases. The sequence joins TRBV12-3 or TRBV12-4 to TRBJ2-1, and TRBD2 may be the D gene, going by 5 matching bases. The sample consisted of peripheral blood, taken in a trial of Ad26.COV2.S vaccine versus placebo. This TCR was sampled from a person aged 18 to 65 who received the Ad26.COV2.S COVID-19 vaccine or a placebo. At the DNA level, the sequence is TGTGCCAGCGGCACCCCGGGATATGGGTTCTTC. This sequence encodes CASGTPGYGFF.